This TCR beta chain was sequenced for a study of blood T cell repertoires in COVID-19 (dated by TCRdb to 2018 to 2020). For the study in its entirety: Samples covering the acute and convalescent phases of COVID-19 were provided by collaborators in the United States, Italy and Spain. The material from the prospective study consisted of cDNA or gDNA derived from T cells, B-cell-depleted T cells, or PBMCs. Where available, HLA class I and class II types were obtained from metadata supplied by the sample provider rather than from assay-based typing. Samples were obtained from the ongoing ImmuneRACE study (first 160 participants) and from over a thousand subjects provided by 6 global collaborators. Deeply sampled blood TCRbeta repertoires from subjects exposed to, actively infected with, or recovered from COVID-19 were included in the dataset. The repertoires were released in a freely available public database intended as a resource for research on the immune response to SARS-CoV-2. A de-identified subject ID, COVID-19 status, age in years and sex were almost always included in the sample metadata. Paper-wide results and their limitations: The quantity of clinical and demographic metadata differed by source and by participant and was supplied without curation.

TCRbeta CDR3 regions were amplified from genomic DNA by means of the immunoSEQ Assay, a bias-controlled multiplex PCR. Under the source paper's analysis protocol: The number of nucleated cells in each sample was estimated by amplification of reference gene primers within the assay. To quantify the absolute abundance of each unique TCRbeta CDR3 rearrangement, sequence reads were collapsed and filtered. For each sample, productive Simpson clonality was calculated by taking the square root of Simpson's diversity index across productive rearrangements. The table was pulled from immuneACCESS by TCRdb, which kept in-frame rearrangements only. Such tables lose some clones; where checked, under half of the loss comes from unresolved V genes, and the rest has no known cause. The V and J calls and clone size were taken over from that table, and D and trimming were inferred from the DNA. This sample has hundreds of thousands of clones in its table, and 70% to 90% of those were observed once. The ten largest account for almost 2% of the sample.

Here V drops 5 bases and J drops 7 bases, and the junction holds 7 bases not matched to any gene. The germline V gene (reference sequence) provides CDR1 SEHNR and CDR2 FQNEAQ. From its cysteine to its phenylalanine, the CDR3 spans 15 amino acids. The CDR3 DNA has 45 bases and is translated from base 1. Participants in the prospective study were enrolled through a virtual design, were aged about 18 to 100 years, and lived in about two dozen United States geographic areas. In the prospective study, participants were assigned to cohorts based on the clinical history participants reported in a screening survey and a study questionnaire. In the prospective study, whole blood, serum and a nasopharyngeal or oropharyngeal swab were collected from each participant by mobile phlebotomists. Prospective study participants could optionally give additional blood draws and questionnaires over an approximately two-month period. Prospective study blood samples were shipped either frozen or at room temperature before DNA extraction.

In the case of this clone: The antigen it binds to is not known. Base-call qualities are not available, and no considerably larger clone is one nucleotide away.

The chain employs TRBV7-9 and TRBJ2-2, with 10 middle bases fitting TRBD1. Input material: PBMCs or T cells enriched from blood (not recorded which). The receptor's source is a woman aged 18-29 years with acute COVID-19. The nucleotides are TGTGCCAGCAGCCTCGGGACAGGGGTGATCGGGGAGCTGTTTTTT. Its translation reads: CASSLGTGVIGELFF.